The next 15 T cell receptor beta chains were all read from a single sample in a study of blood T cell repertoires in COVID-19. Assay: immunoSEQ multiplex PCR; the TCRdb copy retains only in-frame clones and omits some. The data contain more than 15,000 clones, about 88% of them singletons. Sequenced input: peripheral blood. These receptors were obtained from a man aged 35-49 years with active COVID-19.

The chain links TRBV10-1 to TRBJ2-7, with TRBD1 matching over 7 bases. The CDR3 totals 13 residues. V lost 8 bases, J lost 4 bases, and 8 bases stayed unmatched. Germline CDR1 WNHNN, CDR2 SYGVQD (reference sequence). In DNA form, the CDR3 reads TGCGCCAGCGGACGACAGGGATCGTACGAGCAGTACTTC. This sequence encodes CASGRQGSYEQYF.

CDR3 sequence (DNA): TGTGCCAGCAGTCCCGGGACAGGGTTCTACGAGCAGTACTTC. Translation: CASSPGTGFYEQYF. This chain links TRBV5-4 with TRBJ2-7; 9 nucleotides line up with TRBD1. Germline V gene sequence: CDR1 SGHNT, CDR2 YYREEE (reference sequence). The V gene end was trimmed by 5 bases and the J gene end by 3 bases; junction bases not matched to a gene: 6. This CDR3 has 14 amino acids.

This chain links TRBV18 with TRBJ1-1, with D unresolved. Germline assignment: CDR1 KGHSH and CDR2 LQKENI. The CDR3 is 13 amino acids. V was shortened by 2 bases and J by 1 base, with 5 bases between the two germline ends. The CDR3 DNA reads TGTGCCAGCTCACCAGCACAGAACACTGAAGCTTTCTTT. It translates to CASSPAQNTEAFF.

The chain combines TRBV12-3 or TRBV12-4 with TRBJ2-7, with a possible D match to TRBD1 (6 bases). V lost 2 bases to trimming and J lost 6 bases, with 8 bases between them. The CDR3 runs 12 residues. The CDR3 DNA is TGTGCCAGCAGTTTACAGGGGACCGAGCAGTACTTC. It yields the protein CASSLQGTEQYF.

The gene calls are TRBV5-1 and TRBJ1-1; D call uncertain. The V end lost 3 bases, the J end lost 0 bases, and 6 bases lay between the germline ends. The CDR3 runs 13 residues. CDR1 is SGHRS and CDR2 is YFSETQ in the germline V gene. The CDR3 reads CASSSMVNTEAFF. In nucleotides, the CDR3 is TGCGCCAGCAGCTCTATGGTGAACACTGAAGCTTTCTTT.

The V and J genes are TRBV13 and TRBJ2-3, with TRBD1 matching 7 bases. V lost 5 bases and J lost 2; bases outside the gene matches: 7. The germline V gene encodes CDR1 PRHDT and CDR2 FYEKMQ (reference sequence). There are 15 residues in the CDR3. The CDR3 region has the DNA TGTGCCAGCAGCGAGGAACAGGGGTACACAGATACGCAGTATTTT. It encodes CASSEEQGYTDTQYF.

The chain links TRBV5-1 to TRBJ1-2; TRBD1 matches 7 bases. CDR1 is SGHRS and CDR2 is YFSETQ in the germline V gene. V was pared by 4 bases and J by 4 bases, with 13 bases of the junction left unmatched. The CDR3 is 16 residues long. Here the CDR3 reads CASSGASTGASYGYTF. CDR3 nucleotides: TGCGCCAGCAGCGGAGCGAGTACAGGGGCGAGCTATGGCTACACCTTC.

The rearrangement joins TRBV4-3 to TRBJ2-1; 11 bases are a match to TRBD2. Germline lookup yields CDR1 LGHNA and CDR2 YSLEER. The J segment lost 4 bases and the V segment lost 0 bases, leaving 8 bases of the junction unmatched. The CDR3 runs to 18 residues. The CDR3 sequence: CASSQEFSGRARYNEQFF. The DNA of the CDR3 is TGCGCCAGCAGCCAAGAGTTTAGCGGGAGGGCCCGATACAATGAGCAGTTCTTC.

This clone was counted a single time. The chain uses TRBV4-3 and TRBJ2-7, with 12 bases identical to TRBD2. The V gene end was trimmed by 4 bases and the J gene end by 2 bases; junction bases not matched to a gene: 0. Germline loops: CDR1 LGHNA, CDR2 YSLEER. The CDR3 is 14 amino acids. This CDR3 reads CASSRTSGTYEQYF. The CDR3 coding sequence is TGCGCCAGCAGCCGGACTAGCGGGACCTACGAGCAGTACTTC.

The V call is TRBV25-1, the J call TRBJ1-4, with no clear D. The CDR3 sequence is 13 residues long. V was cut by 10 bases and J by 4 bases, with 13 bases left in between. CDR1 MGHDK and CDR2 SYGVNS come from the germline V gene. This chain's CDR3 is CATSGENNEKLFF. CDR3 in DNA: TGTGCCACCTCCGGAGAGAATAATGAAAAACTGTTTTTT.

The chain recombines TRBV15 with TRBJ2-3; D ambiguous. The CDR3 has 15 amino acids. Germline CDR1 is LNHNV and CDR2 is YYDKDF (reference sequence). V was pared by 2 bases and J by 0 bases, with 9 bases between. The CDR3 nucleotides are TGTGCCACCAGCAGACGGGTGTCTAGCACAGATACGCAGTATTTT. Encoded protein: CATSRRVSSTDTQYF.

V is TRBV10-2 and J is TRBJ2-1, with 15 bases matching TRBD2. The CDR3 is made up of 15 amino acids. From germline, CDR1 is WSHSY and CDR2 SAAADI. Trimming took 2 bases from V and 8 from J; bases not matched to a gene: 1. CDR3 protein: CASSEGLAGGDEQFF. For the CDR3, the DNA is TGCGCCAGCAGTGAGGGACTAGCGGGAGGGGATGAGCAGTTCTTC.

The chain has TRBV30 and TRBJ1-1; TRBD1 matches 7 bases. Germline lookup yields CDR1 GTSNPN and CDR2 SVGIG (reference sequence). J was trimmed by 1 base and V by 1 base; bases with no gene match: 3. CDR3 length equals 14 residues. The CDR3 sequence is CAWSGRQGNTEAFF. The CDR3 DNA reads TGTGCCTGGAGTGGGAGACAGGGGAACACTGAAGCTTTCTTT.

This chain joins TRBV6-1 and TRBJ2-7, with TRBD1 identical over 8 bases. V lost 8 bases, J lost 5 bases, and 11 bases stayed unmatched. The germline gives CDR1 MNHNS, CDR2 SASEGT. The CDR3 has 14 amino acids. The CDR3 protein is CASHSRTGSHEQYF. As DNA, the CDR3 is TGTGCCAGCCATTCCCGGACAGGGTCTCACGAGCAGTACTTC.

The rearrangement uses TRBV23-1 and TRBJ2-7, with 10 bases fitting TRBD1. TRBV23-1 is known as an ORF, though its function is uncertain. J gave up 3 bases and V 3 bases, and 14 bases lay outside the gene matches. CDR3 length: 18 residues. The CDR3 reads CASSHLYLGQGSVYEQYF. CDR3 in DNA: TGCGCCAGCAGTCATCTATACCTGGGACAGGGGAGTGTCTACGAGCAGTACTTC.